A selection of T cell receptor beta chains follows, all from one sample in a study of blood T cell repertoires in COVID-19. The assay was immunoSEQ multiplex PCR, and TCRdb's table has in-frame clones only and misses some. The sample lists around 220,000 clones; 80% to 85% were seen once. Sequencing used peripheral blood. The receptors here all came from an elderly woman with COVID-19, enrolled during active disease. Both conserved end residues are part of each CDR3.

14	TRBV2	CASSEGQAGGPQHF
14	TRBV5-1	CASSLQVMNTEAFF
15	TRBV9	CASSDLQLSGNTIYF
11	TRBV29-1	CSGWTREKLFF
13	TRBV6-2/TRBV6-3	CASSSTVTGELFF
15	TRBV5-5	CASSLGTGNREKLFF
14	TRBV5-1	CASSFELAASPLHF
14	TRBV28	CASIDGGTNEKLFF
13	TRBV5-1	CASSLGGGETQYF
12	TRBV12-3/TRBV12-4	CASRQGTYGYTF
14	TRBV6-5	CASSLQGRGTEAFF
14	TRBV19	CASRGGQVGQPQHF
15	TRBV2	CASSFTATGNTEAFF
15	TRBV3-1/TRBV3-2	CASSLGTETSYEQYF
14	TRBV2	CASTHRNSNYGYTF
12	TRBV2	CASRDRAYEQYF
16	TRBV3-1/TRBV3-2	CASSQDHRDIGETQYF
15	TRBV18	CASSPGDRANYGYTF
14	TRBV2	CASRALESGYGYTF
15	TRBV7-6	CASSVSGRPYNEQFF
14	TRBV7-9	CASSSGLGTSIQYF
15	TRBV30	CAWSPTGQEVKPQHF
15	TRBV5-8	CASSLSPGSRGTIYF
17	TRBV5-1	CASRRALSGRERNEQFF
13	TRBV7-2	CASSLTGTSPLHF
14	TRBV7-9	CASSFRDSPYEQYF
16	TRBV7-9	CASSLALGASGRAQYF
16	TRBV7-2	CASSPDAGRLADTQYF
15	TRBV7-2	CASSLLAGGGNEQFF